This TCR beta chain was found in a study of T cells expressing NK-cell markers. Study findings and constraints: These clonotypes, the leaders elsewhere, also led the CD3+CD56-NKG2C+ fraction in four donors.

This CDR3 has 15 amino acids. Germline CDR1 reads LNHDA; CDR2 reads SQIVND (reference sequence). TCRdb reprocessed the 5' RACE reads, with one entry per CDR3 protein and no DNA. Listed are a few hundred thousand distinct CDR3 sequences; under 6.5% falls within the top ten. For this clonotype: Its matching antigen is unknown.

The sample was blood T cells: a sorted CD56 or NKG2C T cell subset, CD4+ or CD8+ T cells, or bulk PBMC T cells (not recorded which). This receptor was taken from a man aged 18-70 years in good health. This rearrangement joins TRBV19 to TRBJ2-1; TCRdb's D gene call, TRBD1, goes unchecked for lack of DNA. CDR3 amino acids: CASSRGGRSYNEQFF.